This T cell receptor (beta chain) was sequenced in a study of breast tumors, draining lymph nodes, adjacent tissues. Trimming cost V 2 bases and J 0 bases; bases outside gene matches: 2. The CDR3 consists of 15 residues. CDR1 and CDR2 (germline): MNHEY, SVGAGI. Axillary draining lymph nodes of breast cancer patients supplied the node samples. TCRdb analysed the multiplex PCR reads with MiXCR anew, one entry per CDR3 protein. The sample consists of under 250,000 distinct CDR3 sequences, about a third of them appearing once. The chain has TRBV6-5 and TRBJ2-3, with 7 positions matching TRBD1. Sample: axillary lymph node tissue. This receptor was obtained from a female donor with breast cancer. Some clones in this sample may be carry-over from other donors' samples. The CDR3 DNA follows: TGTGCCAGCAGTTACCAGGGGGTTAGCACAGATACGCAGTATTTT. Amino acids: CASSYQGVSTDTQYF.